Given below is one T cell receptor beta chain in context. Antigen unknown. Scientists amplified the TCR beta CDR3 regions from RNA transcripts. First-round RT-PCR employed HTBI primers, with a second-round multiplex PCR after it. TCRdb called the multiplex PCR reads again in MiXCR, with one record for every CDR3 protein. The data contain about 700,000 distinct CDR3 sequences, 40% of them singletons. This entry is derived from a study of Graves' ophthalmopathy and Graves' hyperthyroidism. Study background: Peripheral blood collection took place at initial diagnosis, before any treatment. Study-wide points: Detection in blood was also observed for most expanded thyroid clonotypes above 0.001 frequency.

The CDR3 is 12 amino acids. The germline CDR1 and CDR2 sequences are SEHNR and FQNEAQ (reference sequence). Trimming stripped 2 bases from V and 4 bases from J, with 4 bases between. Other autoimmune diseases, uncontrolled infections, pregnancy or lactation ruled patients out of participation. PBMCs stemmed from around 10 ml of fresh peripheral blood. The source is an adult man with Graves' ophthalmopathy. Sequencing input: peripheral blood. J is TRBJ2-3 and V is TRBV7-9; the D is unclear. CDR3 sequence: CASSLSADTQYF. The CDR3 DNA is TGTGCCAGCAGCTTATCGGCAGATACGCAGTATTTT.